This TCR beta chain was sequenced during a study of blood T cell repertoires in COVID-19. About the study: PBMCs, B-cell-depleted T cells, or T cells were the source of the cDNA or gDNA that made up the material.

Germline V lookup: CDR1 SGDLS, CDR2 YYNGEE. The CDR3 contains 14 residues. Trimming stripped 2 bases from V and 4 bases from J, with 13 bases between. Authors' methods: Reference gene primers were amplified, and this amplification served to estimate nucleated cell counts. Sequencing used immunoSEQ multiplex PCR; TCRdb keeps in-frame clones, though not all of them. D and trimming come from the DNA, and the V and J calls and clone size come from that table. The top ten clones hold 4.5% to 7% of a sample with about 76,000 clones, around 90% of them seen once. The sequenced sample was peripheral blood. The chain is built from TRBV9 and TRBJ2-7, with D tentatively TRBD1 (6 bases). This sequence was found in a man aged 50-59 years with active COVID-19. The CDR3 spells CASSVQDSKYEQYF. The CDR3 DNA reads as TGTGCCAGCAGCGTTCAGGACAGTAAGTACGAGCAGTACTTC.